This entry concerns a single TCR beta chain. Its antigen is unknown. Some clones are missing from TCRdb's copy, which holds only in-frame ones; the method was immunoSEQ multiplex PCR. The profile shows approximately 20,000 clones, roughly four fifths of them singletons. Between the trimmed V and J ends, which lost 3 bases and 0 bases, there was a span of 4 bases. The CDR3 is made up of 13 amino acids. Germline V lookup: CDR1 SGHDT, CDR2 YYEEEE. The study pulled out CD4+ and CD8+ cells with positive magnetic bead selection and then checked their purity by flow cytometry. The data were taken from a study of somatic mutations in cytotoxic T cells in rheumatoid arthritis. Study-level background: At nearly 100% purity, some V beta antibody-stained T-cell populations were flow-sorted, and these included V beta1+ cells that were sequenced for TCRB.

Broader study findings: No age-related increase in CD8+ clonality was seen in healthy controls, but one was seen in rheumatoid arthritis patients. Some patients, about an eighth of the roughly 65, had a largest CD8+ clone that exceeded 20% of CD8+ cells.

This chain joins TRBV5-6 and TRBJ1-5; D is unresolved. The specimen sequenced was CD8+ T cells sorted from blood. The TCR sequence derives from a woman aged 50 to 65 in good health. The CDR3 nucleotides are TGTGCCAGCAGCTCGGATAGCAATCAGCCCCAGCATTTT. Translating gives CASSSDSNQPQHF.